The 5 T cell receptor beta chains listed next were all sequenced from one sample in a study of response to subunit inactivated influenza vaccine. MiXCR, run by TCRdb on the RT-PCR reads, gives a single entry per CDR3 protein. The data show about 570,000 distinct CDR3 sequences, with about 10% seen just once and 9.5% to 12% held by the top ten. The same sample was also used in a study of T cells expressing NK-cell markers. That paper adds: With UMIs, 5'RACE template switching was used to make TCR beta cDNA.

Sample: PBMCs from blood, taken on the day of vaccination. These receptors were collected from a man in his fifties who received an inactivated influenza vaccine.

The table lists this clonotype with many counts. The chain links TRBV5-1 to TRBJ2-1, with D possibly TRBD2 on 6 matching bases. The CDR3 is 14 residues long. CDR1 is SGHRS, CDR2 YFSETQ, per germline. Deletions cut 2 bases from V and 7 bases from J, with 13 bases between. CDR3 coding DNA: TGCGCCAGCAGCTTCTCGCTCGGAGGGAATGAGCAGTTCTTC. The encoded protein is CASSFSLGGNEQFF.

This clonotype occurred a few times. The V call is TRBV25-1, the J call TRBJ2-5, with 8 bases aligning to TRBD2. The CDR3 is 15 amino acids. Germline V gene lookup returns CDR1 MGHDK and CDR2 SYGVNS. Germline trimming cut 1 base from V and 5 bases from J; bases unmatched to any gene: 6. The chain's CDR3 is CASSEFGGGLETQYF. The CDR3 nucleotides read TGTGCCAGCAGTGAATTCGGGGGGGGCCTCGAGACCCAGTACTTC.

The gene calls are TRBV19 and TRBJ1-1; D ambiguous. The germline V gene encodes CDR1 LNHDA and CDR2 SQIVND (reference sequence). Between the trimmed V and J ends, which lost 2 bases and 1 base, there was a span of 5 bases. CDR3 size: 13 residues. The CDR3 spells CASSIRENTEAFF. In nucleotides, the CDR3 is TGTGCCAGTAGTATACGGGAGAACACTGAAGCTTTCTTT.

There are a few counts of this clonotype. V and J are TRBV5-1 and TRBJ2-3; D not certain. V lost 0 bases to trimming and J lost 9 bases, with 14 bases between them. Germline V lookup: CDR1 SGHRS, CDR2 YFSETQ. CDR3 size: 14 residues. The CDR3 DNA sequence: TGCGCCAGCAGCTTGGGGGCCCCACAAGGAACGCAGTATTTT. It is translated as CASSLGAPQGTQYF.

This clonotype has more than one count but fewer than ten. The chain couples TRBV7-9 to TRBJ2-2; D is uncertain. Germline lookup yields CDR1 SEHNR and CDR2 FQNEAQ (reference sequence). V was pared by 5 bases and J by 1 base, with 8 bases between. This CDR3 comprises 14 residues. DNA for the CDR3: TGTGCCAGCAGCCCGGCCCGGAACACCGGGGAGCTGTTTTTT. Protein product: CASSPARNTGELFF.